This entry concerns a single TCR beta chain. This same CDR3 is encoded by further DNA sequences in the sample. Under the authors' procedure: Amplification of reference gene primers was used by the study to estimate nucleated cell counts. Clones were sequenced by immunoSEQ multiplex PCR, and TCRdb holds only the in-frame ones, with some missing. V and J calls and clone size are given by that table; D and trimming were obtained from the DNA. Of about 200,000 clones listed, 84% are singletons. The sample belongs to a study of blood T cell repertoires in COVID-19. Study in general: Specimens from acute and convalescent COVID-19 originated in the United States, Italy and Spain. In each case, the material was cDNA or gDNA derived from T cells, B-cell-depleted T cells, or PBMCs.

Germline-derived CDR1 and CDR2 are LGHDT and YNNKEL (reference sequence). V was shortened by 3 bases and J by 5 bases, with 7 bases between the two germline ends. CDR3 length equals 12 residues. Enrolled during active infection, Seattle patients were then followed longitudinally. J is TRBJ2-5 and V is TRBV3-1 (or the pseudogene TRBV3-2); D possibly corresponds to TRBD2 (6 bases). The sequenced material came from peripheral blood. The sequence was collected from a woman older than 75 with COVID-19, enrolled during active disease. CDR3 region: CASSHGGETQYF. The DNA of the CDR3 is TGTGCCAGCAGCCATGGGGGGGAGACCCAGTACTTC.